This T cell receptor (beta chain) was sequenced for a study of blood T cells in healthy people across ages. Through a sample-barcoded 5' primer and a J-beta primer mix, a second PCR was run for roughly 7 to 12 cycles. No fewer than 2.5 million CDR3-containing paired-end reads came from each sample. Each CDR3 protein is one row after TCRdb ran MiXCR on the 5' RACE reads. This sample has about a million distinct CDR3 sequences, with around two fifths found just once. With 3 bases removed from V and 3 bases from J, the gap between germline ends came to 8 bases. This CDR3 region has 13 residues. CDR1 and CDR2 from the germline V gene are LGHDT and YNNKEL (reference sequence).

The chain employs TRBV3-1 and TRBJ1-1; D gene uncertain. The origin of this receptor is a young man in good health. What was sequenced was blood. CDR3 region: CASSQGKHTEAFF. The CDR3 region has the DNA TGTGCCAGCAGCCAGGGTAAACACACTGAAGCTTTCTTT.